The 8 T cell receptor beta chains given below trace back to one sample, sequenced in a study of regulatory T cells in long-lasting Graves disease. Investigators prepared the TCR beta libraries by applying iRepertoire HTBI primers and Arm-PCR of CDR3 regions. TCRdb re-derived calls from the multiplex PCR reads in MiXCR, one entry per CDR3 protein. The sample lists around 420,000 distinct CDR3 sequences; over 14% were seen once. Indicated time point: newly diagnosed GD, antithyroid drugs for less than 3 months. Scientists built the TCR library using RNA that was extracted from PBMCs. Separately, the same data were catalogued under a study of T cells in Graves' hyperthyroidism and ophthalmopathy.

The sequencing used peripheral blood mononuclear cells (PBMCs), collected at new diagnosis, from a patient treated with antithyroid drugs. These receptors came from a woman in her thirties or forties with Graves disease.

This chain joins TRBV11-2 and TRBJ1-5, with a tentative D call TRBD1 (6 bases). V was clipped by 5 bases and J by 6 bases, with 17 bases between them. The CDR3 runs to 15 residues. Germline V gene lookup returns CDR1 SGHAT and CDR2 FQNNGV. Here the CDR3 reads CASSTGGGFSQPQHF. CDR3 bases: TGTGCCAGCAGCACGGGGGGGGGCTTCAGTCAGCCCCAGCATTTT.

This clonotype was found many times. This chain connects TRBV9 to TRBJ2-1; the match to TRBD2 covers 9 bases. The CDR3 loop spans 16 amino acids. Germline CDR1 and CDR2: SGDLS and YYNGEE. The V and J ends lost 0 bases and 1 base, in that order; junction bases with no gene match: 2. The CDR3 nucleotides are TGTGCCAGCAGCGTAGGTAGCGGGAGATCCTACAATGAGCAGTTCTTC. This translates into CASSVGSGRSYNEQFF.

This clonotype was found a few times. V and J are TRBV28 and TRBJ2-2; TRBD2 matches at 12 bases. Germline V lookup: CDR1 MDHEN, CDR2 SYDVKM. There are 16 residues in the CDR3. V shed 6 bases, J shed 7 bases, and the junction held 9 bases outside the gene matches. CDR3 sequence: CASRLAGGPRGGELFF. CDR3 coding DNA: TGTGCCAGCAGACTAGCGGGAGGCCCTCGTGGCGGGGAGCTGTTTTTT.

In regard to this clonotype: This likely traces to a read error, being one base from a far larger clone. The rearrangement links TRBV28 to TRBJ1-2; TRBD1 agrees at 7 bases. V lost 11 bases, J lost 0 bases, and 12 bases stayed unmatched. The CDR3 runs 15 residues. Germline V gene data show CDR1 as MDHEN and CDR2 as SYDVKM. DNA for the CDR3: TGTGCCGCCAGTGGAGGGACAGCAACTAACTATGGCTACACCTTC. Translated: CAASGGTATNYGYTF.

This clonotype was recorded at least ten times. The chain has TRBV28 and TRBJ2-7; 10 bases fit TRBD2. Losses at the gene ends were 6 bases for V and 0 bases for J; bases not matched to a gene: 5. CDR1 is MDHEN, CDR2 SYDVKM, per germline. This CDR3 comprises 15 residues. In nucleotides, the CDR3 is TGTGCCAGCAGCCCAGCGGGAGGGAGCTCCTACGAGCAGTACTTC. Its translation is CASSPAGGSSYEQYF.

This clonotype was seen many times. The gene calls are TRBV2 and TRBJ1-6, with D possibly being TRBD1 (6 bases). Germline CDR1 SNHLY, CDR2 FYNNEI. The CDR3 has 14 residues. Deletions cut 3 bases from V and 18 bases from J, with 21 bases between. CDR3 in amino acids: CASSDSLDRTLHHF. CDR3 in DNA: TGTGCCAGCAGTGACTCCCTAGACAGGACCCTTCACCACTTT.

The sample holds many counts of this clonotype. The chain couples TRBV4-2 to TRBJ2-3; perhaps TRBD1 as D (5 bases). CDR3 length: 15 residues. Germline V CDR1 and CDR2: LGHNA, YNFKEQ. The germline V and J ends were trimmed by 3 bases and 2 bases, with 12 bases remaining between them. The CDR3 DNA follows: TGTGCCAGCAGCCAGCAGGGAATTGTCACAGATACGCAGTATTTT. Translating gives CASSQQGIVTDTQYF.

This clonotype occurred a few times. The V gene is TRBV5-1, the J gene TRBJ1-1; TRBD1 is a possible D gene (5 bases). Germline values: CDR1 SGHRS, CDR2 YFSETQ. V lost 4 bases and J 4 bases, leaving 14 bases between the germline ends. CDR3 length: 14 amino acids. The CDR3 DNA follows: TGCGCCAGCAGCCTCGCCGGGGCAGGCACTGAAGCTTTCTTT. This gives the protein CASSLAGAGTEAFF.